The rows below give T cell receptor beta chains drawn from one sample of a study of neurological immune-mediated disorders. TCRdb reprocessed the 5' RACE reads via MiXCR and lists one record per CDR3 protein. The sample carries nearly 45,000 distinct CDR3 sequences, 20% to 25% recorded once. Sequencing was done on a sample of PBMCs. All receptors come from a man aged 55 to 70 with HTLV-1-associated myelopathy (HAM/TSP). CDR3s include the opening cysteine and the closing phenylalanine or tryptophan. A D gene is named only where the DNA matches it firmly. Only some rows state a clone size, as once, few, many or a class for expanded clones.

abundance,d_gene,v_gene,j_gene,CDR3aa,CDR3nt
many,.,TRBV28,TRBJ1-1,CASSLWEGVNTEAFF,TGTGCCAGCAGTTTATGGGAGGGGGTGAACACTGAAGCTTTCTTT
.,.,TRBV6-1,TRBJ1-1,CANSKTGASTEAFF,TGTGCCAACAGCAAAACGGGGGCGAGCACTGAAGCTTTCTTT
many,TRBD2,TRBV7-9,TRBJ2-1,CASSLLGGVPYNEQFF,TGTGCCAGCAGCTTATTGGGAGGGGTCCCCTACAATGAGCAGTTCTTC
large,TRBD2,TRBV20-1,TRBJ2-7,CSARKLVLAGAHEQYF,TGCAGTGCTAGAAAATTAGTACTAGCGGGAGCTCACGAGCAGTACTTC
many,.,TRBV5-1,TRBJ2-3,CASSLVRPPRDTQYF,TGCGCCAGCAGCTTGGTTCGACCGCCGAGGGATACGCAGTATTTT
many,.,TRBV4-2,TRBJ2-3,CASSQDQGGSTDTQYF,TGTGCCAGCAGCCAAGATCAGGGCGGGAGCACAGATACGCAGTATTTT
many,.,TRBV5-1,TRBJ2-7,CASSLDGQSHEQYF,TGCGCCAGCAGCTTGGATGGACAGTCCCACGAGCAGTACTTC
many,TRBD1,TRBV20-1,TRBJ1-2,CSARQGPTAGGYTF,TGCAGTGCCCGACAGGGGCCAACAGCTGGTGGCTACACCTTC
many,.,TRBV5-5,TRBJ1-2,CASSFRDPERGTF,TGTGCCAGCAGCTTCCGGGACCCCGAGAGGGGAACCTTC
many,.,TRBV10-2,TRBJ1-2,CASSIEPIYGYTF,TGCGCCAGCAGTATTGAACCGATCTATGGCTACACCTTC
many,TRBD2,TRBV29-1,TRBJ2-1,CSVDGLAGPYLYNNEQFF,TGCAGCGTTGATGGACTAGCGGGACCCTACCTTTATAACAATGAGCAGTTCTTC
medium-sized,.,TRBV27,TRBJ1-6,CASSLGVSGGLALHF,TGTGCCAGCAGTTTAGGCGTTTCGGGAGGTTTAGCCCTCCACTTT
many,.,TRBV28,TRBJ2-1,CASSLFGQGSYNEQFF,TGTGCCAGCAGTTTATTCGGTCAGGGGAGCTACAATGAGCAGTTCTTC
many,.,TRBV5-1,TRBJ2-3,CASSLADPSTDTQYF,TGCGCCAGCAGCTTGGCAGACCCTAGCACAGATACGCAGTATTTT
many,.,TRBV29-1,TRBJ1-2,CSVRDNDGYTF,TGCAGCGTCCGGGACAACGATGGCTACACCTTC
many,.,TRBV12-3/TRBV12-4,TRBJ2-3,CASSLVGSPDTQYF,TGTGCCAGCAGTTTAGTGGGCTCCCCAGATACGCAGTATTTT
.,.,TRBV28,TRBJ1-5,CAQARSGQPQHF,TGTGCCCAAGCAAGGTCCGGACAGCCCCAGCATTTT
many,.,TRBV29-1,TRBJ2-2,CSVGVPGNPYTGELFF,TGCAGCGTTGGGGTACCGGGAAACCCCTACACCGGGGAGCTGTTTTTT
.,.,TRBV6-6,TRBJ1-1,CASSIRGDTEAFF,TGTGCCAGCAGCATCAGAGGGGACACTGAAGCTTTCTTT
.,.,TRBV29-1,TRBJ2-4,CSVGIGGYGNIQYF,TGCAGCGTGGGTATTGGGGGGTATGGAAACATTCAGTACTTC
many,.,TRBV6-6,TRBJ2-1,CASGQAREFF,TGTGCCAGCGGCCAGGCCAGGGAGTTCTTC
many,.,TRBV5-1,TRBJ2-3,CASSLGGLEDTQYF,TGCGCCAGCAGCTTGGGAGGGCTGGAAGATACGCAGTATTTT
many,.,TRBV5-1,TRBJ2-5,CASRTAETQYF,TGCGCCAGCAGGACTGCAGAGACCCAGTACTTC
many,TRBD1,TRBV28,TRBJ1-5,CASSWGQGVQPQHF,TGTGCCAGCAGTTGGGGACAGGGAGTTCAGCCCCAGCATTTT
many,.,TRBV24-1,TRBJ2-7,CATSRDYEQYF,TGTGCCACCAGCCGGGACTACGAGCAGTACTTC